The 25 T cell receptor beta chains below all came from one sample that was sequenced in a study of technical replicates of blood from a few donors. TCRdb's copy holds only in-frame clones and misses some; the assay was immunoSEQ multiplex PCR. The profile shows 60,000 to 90,000 clones, around 94% of them singletons. The material sequenced was T cells isolated from PBMCs. These receptor sequences come from a human donor in good health.

The gene calls are TRBV6-1 and TRBJ1-2, with D perhaps matching TRBD1 (5 bases). In germline, CDR1 is MNHNS, CDR2 SASEGT. The CDR3 contains 13 residues. V was pared by 6 bases and J by 8 bases, with 16 bases between. The CDR3 loop reads CASSIGGASGYTF. CDR3 in DNA: TGTGCCAGCAGCATTGGAGGGGCCTCCGGCTACACCTTC.

This CDR3 is CASSIEGKGESGYGYTF. The CDR3 DNA reads as TGTGCCAGTAGTATAGAGGGGAAGGGGGAAAGCGGCTATGGCTACACCTTC. The chain recombines TRBV19 with TRBJ1-2; TRBD1 is a possible D gene (6 bases). V was clipped by 0 bases and J by 4 bases, with 18 bases between them. This CDR3 has 17 residues. The germline gives CDR1 LNHDA, CDR2 SQIVND (reference sequence). Variable domain in full (rest from reference TRBV19 and TRBJ1-2): DGGITQSPKYLFRKEGQNVTLSCEQNLNHDAMYWYRQDPGQGLRLIYYSQIVNDFQKGDIAEGYSVSREKKESFPLTVTSAQKNPTAFYLCASSIEGKGESGYGYTFGSGTRLTVV.

In DNA, the CDR3 is TGTGCCAGCAGTGAAGGAAGGACAGGGAATGAAAAACTGTTTTTT. Translation: CASSEGRTGNEKLFF. The chain uses TRBV6-1 and TRBJ1-4; 8 bases line up with TRBD1. The CDR3 is 15 residues long. Germline CDR1 MNHNS, CDR2 SASEGT. Germline trimming cut 1 base from V and 5 bases from J; bases unmatched to any gene: 3.

This clone was counted once. The chain carries TRBV4-2 and TRBJ2-5, with 7 positions matching TRBD1. Trimming at V came to 6 bases and at J to 1 base, leaving 14 bases not matched to a gene. The CDR3 extends over 17 amino acids. The germline gives CDR1 LGHNA, CDR2 YNFKEQ. This CDR3 is CASSPGTAEHSQETQYF. CDR3 nucleotides: TGTGCCAGCAGTCCTGGGACAGCCGAACATTCCCAAGAGACCCAGTACTTC.

This sequence joins TRBV6-1 and TRBJ1-2, with D perhaps matching TRBD1 (6 bases). The CDR3 runs 16 residues. The V end lost 3 bases, the J end lost 6 bases, and 20 bases lay between the germline ends. The germline CDR1 and CDR2 sequences are MNHNS and SASEGT. The CDR3 region has the DNA TGTGCCAGCAGTGAGTTTGGGGGGGCGCTAACAGATGGCTACACCTTC. It encodes CASSEFGGALTDGYTF.

This clone has just one count. The genes are TRBV7-2 and TRBJ1-5, with D hard to call. Germline-derived CDR1 and CDR2 are SGHTA and FQGNSA. The CDR3 extends over 13 amino acids. Trimming stripped 6 bases from V and 4 bases from J, with 10 bases between. This CDR3 is CASRIESNQPQHF. The CDR3 DNA sequence: TGTGCCAGCAGGATCGAGAGTAATCAGCCCCAGCATTTT.

The rearrangement joins TRBV9 to TRBJ2-5; D perhaps matches TRBD1 (5 bases). Trimming removed 5 bases at V and 4 bases at J, with 9 bases between. Germline CDR1 reads SGDLS; CDR2 reads YYNGEE. This CDR3 comprises 12 residues. The DNA for the CDR3 is TGTGCCAGCAGTTCACAGGCAGAGACCCAGTACTTC. Its translation: CASSSQAETQYF.

V and J are TRBV20-1 and TRBJ2-5; D remains unclear. Trimming stripped 1 base from V and 2 bases from J, with 2 bases between. The CDR3 totals 11 residues. Looked up from germline, CDR1 is DFQATT and CDR2 is SNEGSKA (reference sequence). CDR3 coding DNA: TGCAGTGCTAGAGTACAAGAGACCCAGTACTTC. Translation: CSARVQETQYF.

The rearrangement links TRBV28 to TRBJ2-7; TRBD2 aligns across 11 bases. CDR1 MDHEN and CDR2 SYDVKM come from the germline V gene. The CDR3 length is 15 residues. J gave up 3 bases and V 3 bases, and 4 bases lay outside the gene matches. Written as DNA, the CDR3 is TGTGCCAGCAGTTTTCCCGGACTAGCGGGCTACGAGCAGTACTTC. Its translation: CASSFPGLAGYEQYF.

The chain couples TRBV5-6 to TRBJ2-4; TRBD1 might be the D (5 bases). The length of the CDR3 is 14 residues. V lost 0 bases, J lost 3 bases, and 7 bases lay in between. Germline CDR1 SGHDT, CDR2 YYEEEE. The CDR3 is CASSLGRDKNIQYF. CDR3 DNA: TGTGCCAGCAGCTTGGGCAGGGACAAAAACATTCAGTACTTC.

The chain recombines TRBV10-3 with TRBJ1-2, with TRBD1 matching over 7 bases. CDR3 length: 15 amino acids. V was pared by 5 bases and J by 8 bases, with 14 bases of the junction left unmatched. The V gene's germline CDR1 is ENHRY and CDR2 SYGVKD. The CDR3 is CAISQGEAGDRGYTF. CDR3 DNA sequence: TGTGCCATCAGTCAGGGGGAAGCTGGAGATCGGGGCTACACCTTC.

The V call is TRBV25-1, the J call TRBJ1-2, with 7 bases that match TRBD1. Trimming took 3 bases from V and 7 from J; bases not matched to a gene: 5. Looked up from germline, CDR1 is MGHDK and CDR2 is SYGVNS. CDR3 size: 13 residues. CDR3 in amino acids: CASSESDRAGYTF. The CDR3 DNA reads as TGTGCCAGCAGTGAGTCCGACAGGGCTGGCTACACCTTC.

V gene TRBV19 combines with J gene TRBJ2-5, with TRBD1 identical over 7 bases. CDR3 length equals 14 residues. With V trimmed by 6 bases and J by 4 bases, 8 bases remained unmatched. The germline V gene has CDR1 LNHDA and CDR2 SQIVND (reference sequence). The CDR3 here is CASSLPGQRETQYF. The CDR3 region has the DNA TGTGCCAGTAGCCTTCCGGGACAGAGAGAGACCCAGTACTTC.

The V gene is TRBV2, the J gene TRBJ2-7, with D perhaps TRBD2 (5 bases). There are 13 residues in the CDR3. The germline V gene has CDR1 SNHLY and CDR2 FYNNEI. V lost 8 bases to trimming and J lost 7 bases, with 18 bases between them. CDR3 residues: CASQQDGVDEQYF. CDR3 nucleotides: TGTGCCAGCCAACAAGACGGGGTTGATGAGCAGTACTTC.

The genes are TRBV10-3 and TRBJ2-1; 8 bases map to TRBD2. The length of the CDR3 is 17 residues. Trimming took 2 bases from V and 5 from J; bases not matched to a gene: 11. Looked up from germline, CDR1 is ENHRY and CDR2 is SYGVKD. The CDR3 DNA sequence: TGTGCCATCAGTGAGAAAACGGCGGGACTAGATAACAATGAGCAGTTCTTC. This translates into CAISEKTAGLDNNEQFF.

The chain employs TRBV7-3 and TRBJ2-1; no firm D call. CDR1 is SGHTA and CDR2 is FQGTGA in the germline V gene. CDR3 size: 13 residues. The V end was cut by 2 bases, the J end by 3 bases, with 5 bases between. CDR3 loop: CASSLGIYNEQFF. For the CDR3, the DNA is TGTGCCAGCAGCTTAGGCATCTACAATGAGCAGTTCTTC.

The gene calls are TRBV4-3 and TRBJ2-1, with 9 bases fitting TRBD2. The CDR3 loop spans 16 amino acids. With V trimmed by 3 bases and J by 6 bases, 9 bases remained unmatched. CDR1 LGHNA and CDR2 YSLEER come from the germline V gene. CDR3 DNA: TGCGCCAGCAGCCACGATATAGCGGGAGCCCCCAATGAGCAGTTCTTC. Translated, it gives CASSHDIAGAPNEQFF.

The J gene is TRBJ2-3, the V gene TRBV27; tentative D call: TRBD1 (5 bases). Looked up from germline, CDR1 is MNHEY and CDR2 is SMNVEV (reference sequence). V was cut by 6 bases and J by 4 bases, with 11 bases left in between. CDR3 length equals 13 residues. CDR3 DNA: TGTGCCAGCAGATTAGGGGCGCCAGATACGCAGTATTTT. Amino acids: CASRLGAPDTQYF.

This rearrangement joins TRBV28 to TRBJ2-1, with TRBD1 identical over 8 bases. Germline loops: CDR1 MDHEN, CDR2 SYDVKM. The junction had 11 bases not matched to a gene; V was cut back by 2 bases and J by 8 bases. The CDR3 covers 16 residues. CDR3 coding DNA: TGTGCCAGCAGTTTACTCCTCAGGGGGCCGTCGGATGAGCAGTTCTTC. This gives the protein CASSLLLRGPSDEQFF.

CDR3 nucleotide sequence: TGTGCCAGCAGCTTAGCCCGCACCGGGGAGCTGTTTTTT. It encodes CASSLARTGELFF. The chain recombines TRBV7-9 with TRBJ2-2; D unresolved. The CDR3 has 13 residues. The germline V and J ends were trimmed by 0 bases and 4 bases, with 3 bases remaining between them. CDR1 and CDR2 from the germline V gene are SEHNR and FQNEAQ (reference sequence).

The rearrangement uses TRBV28 and TRBJ1-1; perhaps TRBD1 as D (5 bases). V was clipped by 2 bases and J by 0 bases, with 7 bases between them. The CDR3 covers 14 residues. The germline V gene encodes CDR1 MDHEN and CDR2 SYDVKM. CDR3 sequence reads: CASSLPRVNTEAFF. The CDR3 region has the DNA TGTGCCAGCAGTTTACCCAGGGTGAACACTGAAGCTTTCTTT.

The chain uses TRBV29-1 and TRBJ1-1; D is uncertain. V was trimmed by 7 bases and J by 4 bases, leaving 16 bases between them. Germline values: CDR1 SQVTM, CDR2 ANQGSEA. The CDR3 is made up of 13 amino acids. This CDR3 is CSARGPAGTEAFF. CDR3 DNA: TGCAGCGCGCGTGGGCCAGCGGGCACTGAAGCTTTCTTT.

The chain is built from TRBV7-2 and TRBJ2-3; TRBD1 might be the D (7 bases). Trimming removed 5 bases from V and 7 bases from J, with 19 bases in between. The CDR3 consists of 15 residues. Per germline, CDR1 SGHTA and CDR2 FQGNSA. The CDR3 spells CASSRGGDGGNTQYF. The CDR3 bases are TGTGCCAGCAGCCGAGGGGGCGACGGGGGAAATACGCAGTATTTT.

The genes are TRBV7-9 and TRBJ2-3, with D tentatively TRBD1 (5 bases). Deletions cut 4 bases from V and 5 bases from J, with 13 bases between. Germline lookup yields CDR1 SEHNR and CDR2 FQNEAQ (reference sequence). There are 14 residues in the CDR3. CDR3 DNA sequence: TGTGCCAGCAGCTCGAAAACAGGTATAGATACGCAGTATTTT. Translation gives CASSSKTGIDTQYF. Using reference TRBV7-9 and TRBJ2-3 for the parts outside the CDR3, the full variable domain is DTGVSQNPRHKITKRGQNVTFRCDPISEHNRLYWYRQTLGQGPEFLTYFQNEAQLEKSRLLSDRFSAERPKGSFSTLEIQRTEQGDSAMYLCASSSKTGIDTQYFGPGTRLTVL.

The DNA for the CDR3 is TGTGCCAGCTCACCTGACAGGGGGGACGGCTACACCTTC. Encoded protein: CASSPDRGDGYTF. The V call is TRBV18, the J call TRBJ1-2; 9 bases map to TRBD1. The length of the CDR3 is 13 residues. Germline V gene lookup returns CDR1 KGHSH and CDR2 LQKENI. V dropped 3 bases and J dropped 8; count of bases not matched to a gene: 4.